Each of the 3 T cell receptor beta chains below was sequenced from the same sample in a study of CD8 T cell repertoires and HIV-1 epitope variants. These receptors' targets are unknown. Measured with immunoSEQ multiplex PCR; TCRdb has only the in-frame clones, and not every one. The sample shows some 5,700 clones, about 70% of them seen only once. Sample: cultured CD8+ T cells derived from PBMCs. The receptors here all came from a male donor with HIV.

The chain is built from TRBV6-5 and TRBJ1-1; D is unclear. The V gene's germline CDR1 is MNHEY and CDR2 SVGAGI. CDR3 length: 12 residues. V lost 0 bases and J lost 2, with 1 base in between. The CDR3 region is CASSYSNTEAFF. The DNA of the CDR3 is TGTGCCAGCAGTTACTCCAACACTGAAGCTTTCTTT.

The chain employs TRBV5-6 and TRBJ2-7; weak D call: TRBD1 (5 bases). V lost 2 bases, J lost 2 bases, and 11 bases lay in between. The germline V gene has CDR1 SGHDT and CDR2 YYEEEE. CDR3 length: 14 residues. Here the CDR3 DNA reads TGTGCCAGCAGCTTTGGAACAGGCACCTACGAGCAGTACTTC. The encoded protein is CASSFGTGTYEQYF.

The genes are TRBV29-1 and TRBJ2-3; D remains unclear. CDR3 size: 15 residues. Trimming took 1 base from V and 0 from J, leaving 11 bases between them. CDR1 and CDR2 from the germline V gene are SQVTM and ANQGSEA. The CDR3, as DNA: TGCAGCGTTGAAGGGGCAGACGTTAGCACAGATACGCAGTATTTT. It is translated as CSVEGADVSTDTQYF.